This T cell receptor beta chain was obtained from a study of lymphopenia after photon versus proton radiotherapy. For this clone: Antigen unknown.

Findings and limits, study-wide: After lymphocyte nadir, photon-treated repertoires showed oligoclonal expansion, especially CD8+ Temra.

The CDR3 is 17 residues long. V gave up 3 bases and J gave up 5 bases, with 17 bases separating them. Germline CDR1 LNHDA, CDR2 SQIVND (reference sequence). The assay was immunoSEQ multiplex PCR, and TCRdb's table has in-frame clones only and misses some. The sample gives some 55,000 clones, 80% to 90% of which show up once; 29% is in the top ten. This sample comprised peripheral blood, obtained from a patient treated with photon-based radiotherapy. The chain recombines TRBV19 with TRBJ2-6, with a possible D match to TRBD1 (5 bases). This TCR derives from a man aged 45 to 65 with gastric cancer. The CDR3 DNA sequence: TGTGCCAGTAGTATGCGACAGACAAACCTAAGGGCCAACGTCCTGACTTTC. The encoded protein is CASSMRQTNLRANVLTF. The full variable domain, in which reference TRBV19 and TRBJ2-6 provide the parts outside the CDR3, is DGGITQSPKYLFRKEGQNVTLSCEQNLNHDAMYWYRQDPGQGLRLIYYSQIVNDFQKGDIAEGYSVSREKKESFPLTVTSAQKNPTAFYLCASSMRQTNLRANVLTFGAGSRLTVL.